This T cell receptor (beta chain) was captured by sequencing in a study of T-cell memory formation after mild COVID-19. The overall study: Largely, the TCR clusters proved donor specific. General observations from the study: Memory sampled before infection contained some responding clones, suggesting cross-reactive memory joined.

Germline loops: CDR1 MNHEY, CDR2 SMNVEV (reference sequence). There are 16 residues in the CDR3. The germline V and J ends were trimmed by 3 bases and 5 bases, with 16 bases remaining between them. Researchers used 5'RACE with constant-segment primers to make TCR alpha and TCR beta cDNA libraries that carry sample barcodes and UMIs. TCRdb itself ran the 5' RACE reads through MiXCR, one entry per CDR3 protein. Of fewer than 350,000 distinct CDR3 sequences in the sample, around 8% were seen once. Remarks on this clonotype: Its matching antigen is unknown.

The sequence was obtained from a man younger than 30 who had mild COVID-19 (a few samples of this study predate the infection). Cell type and time point are not known. The sequenced sample was PBMCs or a T cell subset sorted from them (not recorded which). The V and J genes are TRBV27 and TRBJ2-2; possible D gene TRBD1, 7 bases. The chain's CDR3 is CASSFFTGAGTGELFF. For the CDR3, the DNA is TGTGCCAGCAGTTTTTTTACAGGGGCGGGAACCGGGGAGCTGTTTTTT.